Below are 4 T cell receptor beta chains sequenced from a single sample in a study of post-analysis software for immune sequencing data. Study-wide findings and caveats: Relative to controls, patients had about 5 TRBV segments at higher frequency, with TRBV5-6, TRBV5-1 and TRBV20-1 among these.

For these receptors, no antigen is known. The TCR beta cDNA libraries carried unique molecular identifiers. TCRdb called the PCR reads again in MiXCR, with one record for every CDR3 protein. The repertoire holds 650,000 to 850,000 distinct CDR3 sequences, with about 50% as singletons. The sample consisted of blood. The source is a girl under 18 with multiple sclerosis.

This clonotype has only a few counts. This chain links TRBV4-1 with TRBJ2-6; tentatively, D is TRBD1 (6 bases). The length of the CDR3 is 18 residues. V lost 2 bases and J 2 bases, leaving 16 bases between the germline ends. Looked up from germline, CDR1 is MGHRA and CDR2 is YSYEKL. In nucleotides, the CDR3 is TGCGCCAGCAGCCAATTAAAGATACAGGGTACTGGGGCCAACGTCCTGACTTTC. Translating it yields CASSQLKIQGTGANVLTF.

The gene calls are TRBV4-1 and TRBJ1-1; D gene ambiguous. Germline assignment: CDR1 MGHRA and CDR2 YSYEKL. Trimming removed 1 base at V and 5 bases at J, with 26 bases between. The CDR3 has 19 residues. Here the CDR3 DNA reads TGCGCCAGCAGCCAAGTACGGCAGAACGATTCTGGGCTTTCGACTGAAGCTTTCTTT. Its protein product is CASSQVRQNDSGLSTEAFF.

The V gene is TRBV29-1, the J gene TRBJ2-7; D is possibly TRBD2 (6 bases). Germline CDR1 SQVTM, CDR2 ANQGSEA. Trimming shortened V by 5 bases and J by 5 bases, and 13 bases separated the two germline ends. This CDR3 has 12 amino acids. The CDR3 sequence is CSVFLASHEQYF. CDR3 DNA sequence: TGCAGCGTTTTCCTAGCGTCCCACGAGCAGTACTTC.

The chain combines TRBV6-2 or TRBV6-3 with TRBJ2-7, with no clear D. The CDR3 has 14 amino acids. Trimming stripped 2 bases from V and 5 bases from J, with 13 bases between. Germline V lookup: CDR1 MNHEY, CDR2 SVGEGT. The chain's CDR3 is CASSYTLLGHEQYF. The CDR3 DNA sequence: TGTGCCAGCAGTTACACACTTCTTGGGCACGAGCAGTACTTC.